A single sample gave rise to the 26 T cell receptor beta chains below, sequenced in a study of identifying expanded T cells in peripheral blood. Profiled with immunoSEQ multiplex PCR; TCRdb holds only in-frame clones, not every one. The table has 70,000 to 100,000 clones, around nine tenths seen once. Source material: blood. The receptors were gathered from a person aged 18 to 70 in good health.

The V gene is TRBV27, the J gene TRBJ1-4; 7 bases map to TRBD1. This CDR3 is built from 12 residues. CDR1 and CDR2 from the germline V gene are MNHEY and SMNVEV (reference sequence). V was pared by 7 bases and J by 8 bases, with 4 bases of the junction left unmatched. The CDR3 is CASKGAREKLFF. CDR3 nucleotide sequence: TGTGCCAGCAAGGGGGCGCGAGAAAAACTGTTTTTT.

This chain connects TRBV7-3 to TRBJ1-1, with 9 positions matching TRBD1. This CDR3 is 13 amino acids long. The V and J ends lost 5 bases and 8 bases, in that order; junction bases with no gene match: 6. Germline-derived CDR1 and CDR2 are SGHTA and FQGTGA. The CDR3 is CASSQQGAEEAFF. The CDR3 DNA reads TGTGCCAGCAGCCAACAGGGGGCAGAAGAAGCTTTCTTT.

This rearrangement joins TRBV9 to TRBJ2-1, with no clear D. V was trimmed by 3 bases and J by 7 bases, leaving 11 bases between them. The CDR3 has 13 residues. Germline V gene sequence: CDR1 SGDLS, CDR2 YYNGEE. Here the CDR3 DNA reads TGTGCCAGCAGCGCTGCTATGGGGAATGAGCAGTTCTTC. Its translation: CASSAAMGNEQFF.

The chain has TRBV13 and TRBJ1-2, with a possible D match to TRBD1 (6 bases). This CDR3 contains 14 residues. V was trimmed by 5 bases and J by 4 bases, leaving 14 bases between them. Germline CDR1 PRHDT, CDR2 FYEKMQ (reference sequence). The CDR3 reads CASSHRDGPYGYTF. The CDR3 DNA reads TGTGCCAGCAGCCACAGGGACGGGCCCTATGGCTACACCTTC.

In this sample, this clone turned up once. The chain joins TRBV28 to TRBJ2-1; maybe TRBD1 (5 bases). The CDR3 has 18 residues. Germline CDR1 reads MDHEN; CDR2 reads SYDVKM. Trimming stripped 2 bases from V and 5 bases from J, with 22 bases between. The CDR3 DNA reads TGTGCCAGCAGTTTAAGGGGCTCCACGGGCTTCTTTAACAATGAGCAGTTCTTC. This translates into CASSLRGSTGFFNNEQFF.

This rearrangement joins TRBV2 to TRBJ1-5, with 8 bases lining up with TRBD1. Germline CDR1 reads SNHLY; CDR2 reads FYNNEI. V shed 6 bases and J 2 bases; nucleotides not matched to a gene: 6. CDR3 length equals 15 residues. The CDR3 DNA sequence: TGTGCCAGCAGGCAGGGGGCGCAGGGCAATCAGCCCCAGCATTTT. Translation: CASRQGAQGNQPQHF.

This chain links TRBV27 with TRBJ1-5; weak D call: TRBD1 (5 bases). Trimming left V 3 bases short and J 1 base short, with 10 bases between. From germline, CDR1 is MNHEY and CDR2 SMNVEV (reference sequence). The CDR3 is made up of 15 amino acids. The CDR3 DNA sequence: TGTGCCAGCAGTTTCATGGGGCGAAGCAATCAGCCCCAGCATTTT. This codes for CASSFMGRSNQPQHF.

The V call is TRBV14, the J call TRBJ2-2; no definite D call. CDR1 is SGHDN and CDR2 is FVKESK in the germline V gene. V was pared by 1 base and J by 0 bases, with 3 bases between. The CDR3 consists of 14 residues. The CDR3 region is CASSQGANTGELFF. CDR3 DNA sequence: TGTGCCAGCAGCCAAGGTGCGAACACCGGGGAGCTGTTTTTT.

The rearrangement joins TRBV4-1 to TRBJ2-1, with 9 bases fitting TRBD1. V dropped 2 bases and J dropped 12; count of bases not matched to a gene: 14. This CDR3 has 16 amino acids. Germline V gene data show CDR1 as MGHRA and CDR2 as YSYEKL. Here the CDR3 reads CASSQMDRGIAVGQFF. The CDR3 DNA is TGCGCCAGCAGCCAAATGGACAGGGGAATCGCAGTCGGGCAGTTCTTC.

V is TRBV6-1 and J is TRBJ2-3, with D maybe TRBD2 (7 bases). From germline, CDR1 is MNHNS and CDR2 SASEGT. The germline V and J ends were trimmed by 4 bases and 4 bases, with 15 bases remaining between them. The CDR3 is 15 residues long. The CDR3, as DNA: TGTGCCAGCAGTGCGGGGGAGGGGGGGGCAGATACGCAGTATTTT. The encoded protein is CASSAGEGGADTQYF.

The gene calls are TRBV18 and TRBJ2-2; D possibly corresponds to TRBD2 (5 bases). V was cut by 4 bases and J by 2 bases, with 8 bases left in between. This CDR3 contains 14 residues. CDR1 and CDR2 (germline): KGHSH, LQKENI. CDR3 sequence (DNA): TGTGCCAGCTCACGGCGGACTAACACCGGGGAGCTGTTTTTT. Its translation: CASSRRTNTGELFF.

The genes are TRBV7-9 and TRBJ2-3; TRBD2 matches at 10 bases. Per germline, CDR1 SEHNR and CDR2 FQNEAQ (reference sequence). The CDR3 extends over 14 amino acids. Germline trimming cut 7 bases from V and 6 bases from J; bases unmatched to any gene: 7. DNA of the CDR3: TGTGCCAGCAACGAAGCGGGGGGGCCGGATACGCAGTATTTT. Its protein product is CASNEAGGPDTQYF.

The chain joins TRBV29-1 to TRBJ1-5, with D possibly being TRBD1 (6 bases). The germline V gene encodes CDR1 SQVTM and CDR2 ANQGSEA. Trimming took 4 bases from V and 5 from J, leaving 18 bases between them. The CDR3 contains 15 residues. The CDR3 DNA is TGCAGCGTTGCCTTCGGCCCAGGGGTGGATCAGCCCCAGCATTTT. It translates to CSVAFGPGVDQPQHF.

The CDR3, as DNA: TGTGCCAGCAGTGGATCTAGCGGGAGGGCCAAGGAGCAGTACTTC. Translation: CASSGSSGRAKEQYF. The J gene is TRBJ2-7, the V gene TRBV2; 12 bases are a match to TRBD2. The CDR3 is 15 residues long. Germline V gene lookup returns CDR1 SNHLY and CDR2 FYNNEI. The V and J ends lost 4 bases and 7 bases, in that order; junction bases with no gene match: 8.

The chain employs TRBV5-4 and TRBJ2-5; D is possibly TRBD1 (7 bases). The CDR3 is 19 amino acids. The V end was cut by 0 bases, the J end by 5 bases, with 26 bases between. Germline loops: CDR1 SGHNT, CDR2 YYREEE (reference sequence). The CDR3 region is CASSLDYLQTGRDLETQYF. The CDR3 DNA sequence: TGTGCCAGCAGCTTGGACTACCTACAGACAGGGCGGGACTTGGAGACCCAGTACTTC.

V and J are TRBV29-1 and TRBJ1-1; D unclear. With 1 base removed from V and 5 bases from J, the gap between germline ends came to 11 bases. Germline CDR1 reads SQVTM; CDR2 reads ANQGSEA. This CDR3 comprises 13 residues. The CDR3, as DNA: TGCAGCGTTGAAGTTGGGCGTGGAACTGAAGCTTTCTTT. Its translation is CSVEVGRGTEAFF.

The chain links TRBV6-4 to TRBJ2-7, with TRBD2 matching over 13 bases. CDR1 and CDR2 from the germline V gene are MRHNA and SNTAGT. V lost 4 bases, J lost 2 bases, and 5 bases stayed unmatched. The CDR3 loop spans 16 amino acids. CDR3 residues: CASSAGTSGDPYEQYF. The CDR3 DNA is TGTGCCAGCAGTGCCGGGACTAGCGGGGACCCCTACGAGCAGTACTTC.

Written as DNA, the CDR3 is TGTGCCAGCAGCTTGGCAGGGTATCTCGGAGAGACCCAGTACTTC. Amino acid sequence: CASSLAGYLGETQYF. This chain links TRBV5-6 with TRBJ2-5, with D possibly being TRBD1 (5 bases). The CDR3 is 15 amino acids. The V end was cut by 0 bases, the J end by 4 bases, with 13 bases between. Germline V gives CDR1 SGHDT, CDR2 YYEEEE.

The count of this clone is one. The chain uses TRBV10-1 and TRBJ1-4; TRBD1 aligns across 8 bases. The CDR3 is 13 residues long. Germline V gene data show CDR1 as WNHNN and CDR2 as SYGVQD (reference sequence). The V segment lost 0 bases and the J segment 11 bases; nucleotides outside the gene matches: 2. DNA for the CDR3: TGCGCCAGCAGTGAGTCCCGACAGGGGAAACTGTTTTTT. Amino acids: CASSESRQGKLFF.

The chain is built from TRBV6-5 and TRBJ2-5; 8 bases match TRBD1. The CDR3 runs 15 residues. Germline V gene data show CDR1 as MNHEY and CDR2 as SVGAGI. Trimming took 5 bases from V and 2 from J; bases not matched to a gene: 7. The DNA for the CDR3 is TGTGCCAGCAGTCCCCACAGGGGGATTCAAGAGACCCAGTACTTC. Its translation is CASSPHRGIQETQYF.

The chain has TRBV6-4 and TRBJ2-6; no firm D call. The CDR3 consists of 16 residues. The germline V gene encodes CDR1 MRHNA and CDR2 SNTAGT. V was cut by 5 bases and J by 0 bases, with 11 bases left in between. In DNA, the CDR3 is TGTGCCAGCAGTTACGGACGGTTCTCTGGGGCCAACGTCCTGACTTTC. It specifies CASSYGRFSGANVLTF.

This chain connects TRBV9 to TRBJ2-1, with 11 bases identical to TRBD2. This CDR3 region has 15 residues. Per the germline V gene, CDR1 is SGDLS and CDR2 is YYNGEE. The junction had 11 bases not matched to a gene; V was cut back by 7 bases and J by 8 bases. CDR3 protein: CASGISGTSGHEQFF. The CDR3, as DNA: TGTGCCAGCGGAATATCCGGGACTAGCGGCCATGAGCAGTTCTTC.

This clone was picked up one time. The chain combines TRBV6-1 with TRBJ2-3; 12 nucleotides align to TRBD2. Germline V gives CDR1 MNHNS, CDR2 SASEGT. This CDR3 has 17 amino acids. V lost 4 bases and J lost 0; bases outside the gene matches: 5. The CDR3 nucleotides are TGTGCCAGCAGTGGACTAGCGGGGGCCTCTAGCACAGATACGCAGTATTTT. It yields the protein CASSGLAGASSTDTQYF.

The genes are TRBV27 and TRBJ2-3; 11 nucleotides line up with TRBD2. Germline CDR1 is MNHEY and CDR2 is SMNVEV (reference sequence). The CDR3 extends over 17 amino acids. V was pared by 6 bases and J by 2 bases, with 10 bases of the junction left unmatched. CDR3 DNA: TGTGCCAGCAGCCTAGGGACTAGCGGACACTACACAGATACGCAGTATTTT. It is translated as CASSLGTSGHYTDTQYF.

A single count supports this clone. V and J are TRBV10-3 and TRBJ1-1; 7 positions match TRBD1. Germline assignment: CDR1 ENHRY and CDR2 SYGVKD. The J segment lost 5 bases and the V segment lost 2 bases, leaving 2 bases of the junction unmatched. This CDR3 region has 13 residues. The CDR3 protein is CAISEGQATEAFF. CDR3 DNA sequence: TGTGCCATCAGTGAGGGACAGGCTACTGAAGCTTTCTTT.

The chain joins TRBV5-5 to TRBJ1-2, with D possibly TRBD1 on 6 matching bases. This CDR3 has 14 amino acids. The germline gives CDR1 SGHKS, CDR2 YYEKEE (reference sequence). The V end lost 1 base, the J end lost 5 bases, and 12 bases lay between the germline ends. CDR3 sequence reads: CASSLSPGAYGYTF. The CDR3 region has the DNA TGTGCCAGCAGCTTGTCCCCAGGGGCATATGGCTACACCTTC.